These T cell receptor beta chains were read from a single sample in a study of blood T cell repertoires in COVID-19. The table came from immunoSEQ multiplex PCR; TCRdb's copy has only in-frame clones and leaves some out. The table records under 200,000 clones, 80% to 90% of them present only once. What was sequenced was peripheral blood. These receptor sequences come from a woman older than 75 with acute or convalescent COVID-19. Each CDR3 is given with its conserved first and last residue.

V gene,CDR3 protein
TRBV12-3/TRBV12-4,CASSLGGDQPQHF
TRBV5-1,CASSLPRTSGIHEQYF
TRBV10-3,CAISGQSNYGYTF
TRBV7-8,CASSPSTDTQYF
TRBV7-2,CASSPRRGGADTQYF
TRBV2,CASLLEQNNEQFF
TRBV6-5,CASSRGTEYTEAFF
TRBV11-2,CASSWGGNGYTF
TRBV29-1,CSVARTGGNEKLFF
TRBV24-1,CATSESRSTDTQYF